These 8 T cell receptor beta chains share one sample of origin, sequenced in a study of T cells in narcolepsy. Assay used: immunoSEQ multiplex PCR; TCRdb lists only in-frame clones, some missing. The table shows under 35,000 clones, with about 87% occurring only once. Source material: memory (CD45RA-) CD4+ T cells from blood. These receptors all stem from a human donor in good health.

V usage is TRBV4-3 and J usage is TRBJ1-6; D not resolved. V was shortened by 4 bases and J by 4 bases, with 11 bases between the two germline ends. CDR1 is LGHNA and CDR2 is YSLEER in the germline V gene. This CDR3 has 15 residues. The CDR3 loop is CASSRIPEYNSPLHF. CDR3 in DNA: TGCGCCAGCAGCCGAATTCCGGAGTATAATTCACCCCTCCACTTT.

This clone has only one observation. The J gene is TRBJ2-2, the V gene TRBV7-6; D uncertain. The CDR3 has 15 amino acids. V lost 5 bases and J lost 2, with 12 bases in between. Germline V gene sequence: CDR1 SGHVS, CDR2 FNYEAQ. The CDR3 here is CASSPRARNTGELFF. CDR3 nucleotides: TGTGCCAGCAGCCCTCGGGCTAGAAACACCGGGGAGCTGTTTTTT.

This chain links TRBV6-1 with TRBJ1-2, with D perhaps TRBD1 (5 bases). The germline CDR1 and CDR2 sequences are MNHNS and SASEGT. The CDR3 contains 14 residues. V gave up 8 bases and J gave up 4 bases, with 17 bases separating them. CDR3 nucleotide sequence: TGTGCCAGCGGCCTCGAGGGGACTGCCTATGGCTACACCTTC. It yields the protein CASGLEGTAYGYTF.

The chain links TRBV19 to TRBJ1-5, with D perhaps TRBD1 (5 bases). Trimming stripped 7 bases from V and 5 bases from J, with 18 bases between. The CDR3 has 15 amino acids. The germline V gene has CDR1 LNHDA and CDR2 SQIVND (reference sequence). The CDR3 loop is CASTQGKVFDQPQHF. CDR3 sequence (DNA): TGTGCCAGTACTCAGGGAAAGGTTTTCGATCAGCCCCAGCATTTT.

The J gene is TRBJ2-1, the V gene TRBV27, with 8 bases matching TRBD1. The V gene end was trimmed by 2 bases and the J gene end by 5 bases; junction bases not matched to a gene: 8. The CDR3 is made up of 16 amino acids. Germline V gene sequence: CDR1 MNHEY, CDR2 SMNVEV (reference sequence). DNA of the CDR3: TGTGCCAGCAGTTTAACCGACAGGGGAGCGGACAATGAGCAGTTCTTC. Translating it yields CASSLTDRGADNEQFF.

The chain employs TRBV19 and TRBJ1-2; 11 positions agree with TRBD1. This CDR3 has 15 amino acids. CDR1 is LNHDA, CDR2 SQIVND, per germline (reference sequence). Trimming removed 5 bases from V and 7 bases from J; junction bases left unmatched: 9. CDR3 protein: CASSGRTGGASGYTF. In DNA, the CDR3 is TGTGCCAGTAGTGGAAGGACAGGGGGCGCATCTGGCTACACCTTC.

The table lists this clone with a count of one. The chain joins TRBV9 to TRBJ2-2; 14 nucleotides match TRBD2. V was clipped by 3 bases and J by 6 bases; unmatched bases: 1. Germline V gives CDR1 SGDLS, CDR2 YYNGEE. The length of the CDR3 is 15 residues. Written as DNA, the CDR3 is TGTGCCAGCAGCGCGACTAGCGGGAGGGCCGGGGAGCTGTTTTTT. It codes for CASSATSGRAGELFF.

This clone was recorded only once. V gene TRBV6-8 combines with J gene TRBJ2-1; D unresolved. This CDR3 region has 16 residues. Trimming pared 6 bases from V and 1 base from J, leaving 16 bases between. Germline V CDR1 and CDR2: MNHGY, SAAAGT. Here the CDR3 reads CASSPTLSGSYNEQFF. Here the CDR3 DNA reads TGTGCCAGCAGCCCCACCCTCTCCGGATCCTACAATGAGCAGTTCTTC.